Here is one T cell receptor (beta chain) with its context. These data come from a study of shared clonotypes between healthy human individuals. Measured with immunoSEQ multiplex PCR; TCRdb has only the in-frame clones, and not every one. This sample has fewer than 350,000 clones, with over 75% found just once. Sequences were obtained from memory CD8+ T cells sorted from blood. Subset reported: CD45RO+ cells pooled with CCR7-negative TemRA cells. The origin of this receptor is a man in his late teens or twenties in good health.

The CDR3 loop reads CASSPQANTGELFF. The DNA of the CDR3 is TGCGCCAGCAGCCCTCAGGCGAACACCGGGGAGCTGTTTTTT. The rearrangement uses TRBV5-1 and TRBJ2-2; unclear D gene. Trimming removed 4 bases from V and 0 bases from J, with 7 bases in between. CDR1 is SGHRS and CDR2 is YFSETQ in the germline V gene. The CDR3 spans 14 residues.